The clone carrying this TCR beta chain was seen ten or more times. This sample is part of a study of kidney transplant recipient with SARS-CoV-2 infection. TCRdb reprocessed the reads via MiXCR and lists one record per CDR3 protein. The table records fewer than 250,000 distinct CDR3 sequences, under 35% of them present only once. The CDR3 is 13 amino acids. The germline V gene has CDR1 MGHRA and CDR2 YSYEKL. V was clipped by 2 bases and J by 10 bases, with 9 bases between them. This rearrangement joins TRBV4-1 to TRBJ1-6; D is ambiguous. This TCR was recovered from a young adult male patient who had COVID-19 and was a kidney transplant recipient. The graft donor may account for some of the T cells. The sample was a blood sample, taken at baseline and between days 110 and 120 from a kidney transplant recipient. The CDR3: CASSQRASSPLHF. The CDR3 DNA is TGCGCCAGCAGCCAAAGGGCTTCGTCACCCCTCCACTTT.